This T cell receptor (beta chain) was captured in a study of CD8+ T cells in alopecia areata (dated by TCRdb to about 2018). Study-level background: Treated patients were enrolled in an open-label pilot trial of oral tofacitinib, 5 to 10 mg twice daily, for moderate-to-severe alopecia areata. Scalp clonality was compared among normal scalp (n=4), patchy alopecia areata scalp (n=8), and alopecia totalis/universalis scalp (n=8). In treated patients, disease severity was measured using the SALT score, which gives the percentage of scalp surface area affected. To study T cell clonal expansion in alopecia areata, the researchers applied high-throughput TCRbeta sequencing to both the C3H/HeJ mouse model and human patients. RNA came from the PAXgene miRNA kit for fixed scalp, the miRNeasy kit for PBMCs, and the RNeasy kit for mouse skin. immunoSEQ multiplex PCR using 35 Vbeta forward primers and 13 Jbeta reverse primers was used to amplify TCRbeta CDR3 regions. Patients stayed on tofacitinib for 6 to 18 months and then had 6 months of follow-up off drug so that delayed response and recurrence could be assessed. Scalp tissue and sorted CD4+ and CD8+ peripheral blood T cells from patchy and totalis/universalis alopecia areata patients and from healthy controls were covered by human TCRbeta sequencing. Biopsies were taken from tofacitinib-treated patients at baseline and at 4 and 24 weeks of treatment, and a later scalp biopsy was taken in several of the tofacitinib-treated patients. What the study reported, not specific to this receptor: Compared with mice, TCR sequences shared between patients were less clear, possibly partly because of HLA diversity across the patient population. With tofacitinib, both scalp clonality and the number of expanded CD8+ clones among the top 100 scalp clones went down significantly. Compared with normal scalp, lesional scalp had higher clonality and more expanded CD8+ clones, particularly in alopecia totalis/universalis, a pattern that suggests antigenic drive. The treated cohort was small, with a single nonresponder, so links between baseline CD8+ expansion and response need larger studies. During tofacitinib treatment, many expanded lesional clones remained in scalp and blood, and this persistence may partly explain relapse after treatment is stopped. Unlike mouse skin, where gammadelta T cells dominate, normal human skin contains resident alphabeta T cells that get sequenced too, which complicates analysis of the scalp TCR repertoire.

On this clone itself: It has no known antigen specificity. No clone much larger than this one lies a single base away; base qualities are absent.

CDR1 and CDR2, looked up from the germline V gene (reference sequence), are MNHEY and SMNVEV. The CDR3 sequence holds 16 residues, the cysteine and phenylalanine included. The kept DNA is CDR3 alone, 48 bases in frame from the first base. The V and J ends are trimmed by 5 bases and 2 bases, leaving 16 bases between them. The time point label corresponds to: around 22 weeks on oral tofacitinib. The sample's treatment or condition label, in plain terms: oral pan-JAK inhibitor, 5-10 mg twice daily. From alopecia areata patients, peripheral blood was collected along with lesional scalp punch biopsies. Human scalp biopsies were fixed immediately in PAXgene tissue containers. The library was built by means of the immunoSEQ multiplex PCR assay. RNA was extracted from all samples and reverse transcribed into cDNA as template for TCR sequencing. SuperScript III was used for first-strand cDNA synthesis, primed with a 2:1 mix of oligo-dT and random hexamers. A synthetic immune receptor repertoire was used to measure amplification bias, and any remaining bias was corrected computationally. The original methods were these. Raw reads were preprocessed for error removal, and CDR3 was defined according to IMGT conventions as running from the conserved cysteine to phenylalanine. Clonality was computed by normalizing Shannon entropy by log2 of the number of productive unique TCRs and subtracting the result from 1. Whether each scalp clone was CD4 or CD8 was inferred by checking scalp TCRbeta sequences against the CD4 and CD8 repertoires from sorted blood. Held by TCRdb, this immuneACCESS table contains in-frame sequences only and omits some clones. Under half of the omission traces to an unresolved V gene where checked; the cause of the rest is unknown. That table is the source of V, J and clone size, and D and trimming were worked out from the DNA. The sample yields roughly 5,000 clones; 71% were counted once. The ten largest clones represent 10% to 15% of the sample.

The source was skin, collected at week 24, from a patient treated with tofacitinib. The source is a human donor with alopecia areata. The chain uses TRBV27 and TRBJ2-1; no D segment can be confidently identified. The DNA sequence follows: TGTGCCAGCAGTCTACTCGCGGCACTAACCTACAATGAGCAGTTCTTC. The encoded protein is CASSLLAALTYNEQFF.